Listed below are T cell receptor beta chains from one sample, sequenced in a study of T cell changes during pregnancy in multiple sclerosis. Sequencing used immunoSEQ multiplex PCR; TCRdb keeps in-frame clones, though not all of them. Of around 27,000 clones in the sample, about 92% are singletons; the top ten hold 0.43%. Material: CD4+ T cells from peripheral blood mononuclear cells, obtained after pregnancy. These receptors were taken from a female donor with multiple sclerosis, enrolled in a pregnancy study. Both conserved end residues are part of each CDR3. A D gene is named only where the DNA matches it firmly. A row's size may be missing; if present it is once, few, many or a size class.

v_gene	d_gene	abundance	j_gene	CDR3aa	CDR3nt
TRBV30	.	.	TRBJ2-3	CAWSVHREDTQYF	TGTGCCTGGAGTGTCCACAGAGAGGATACGCAGTATTTT
TRBV2	TRBD1	.	TRBJ2-1	CASVGTGSFSYNEQFF	TGTGCCAGCGTGGGGACAGGGAGTTTCTCCTACAATGAGCAGTTCTTC
TRBV2	.	.	TRBJ2-1	CASSEGEYNNEQFF	TGTGCCAGCAGTGAAGGGGAGTATAACAATGAGCAGTTCTTC
TRBV28	.	.	TRBJ2-7	CASSLFNEQYF	TGTGCCAGCAGTTTATTTAACGAGCAGTACTTC
TRBV30	.	.	TRBJ2-7	CAWTGDAVGEQYF	TGTGCCTGGACAGGGGACGCCGTAGGCGAGCAGTACTTC
TRBV7-9	.	once	TRBJ1-4	CASGARALGEKLFF	TGTGCCAGCGGGGCCCGGGCGTTGGGTGAAAAACTGTTTTTT
TRBV2	TRBD2	.	TRBJ2-2	CASRVGASGGTSGELFF	TGTGCCAGCAGGGTCGGGGCTAGCGGGGGAACCTCCGGGGAGCTGTTTTTT
TRBV7-2	.	.	TRBJ1-2	CASSRDHREGYTF	TGTGCCAGCAGCCGCGACCACAGGGAGGGCTACACCTTC
TRBV30	TRBD1	.	TRBJ1-5	CAWSPGTGGNQPQHF	TGTGCCTGGAGCCCCGGGACAGGAGGGAATCAGCCCCAGCATTTT
TRBV6-1	.	.	TRBJ2-2	CASEGQNTGELFF	TGTGCCAGCGAGGGACAGAACACCGGGGAGCTGTTTTTT
TRBV7-9	.	.	TRBJ1-5	CASSFPNQPQHF	TGTGCCAGCAGCTTCCCGAATCAGCCCCAGCATTTT
TRBV7-2	TRBD2	.	TRBJ2-1	CASSASSGPSYNEQFF	TGTGCCAGCAGCGCCTCTAGCGGACCTTCCTACAATGAGCAGTTCTTC
TRBV28	TRBD2	.	TRBJ2-5	CASSLGGLAGPFSAQYF	TGTGCCAGCAGTTTAGGCGGACTAGCGGGCCCCTTTTCGGCCCAGTACTTC
TRBV18	.	once	TRBJ1-2	CASSPPGAGVYTF	TGTGCCAGCTCACCACCGGGCGCGGGGGTCTACACCTTC
TRBV6-1	.	.	TRBJ1-1	CASPRGQNTEAFF	TGTGCCAGCCCGCGGGGTCAAAACACTGAAGCTTTCTTT
TRBV27	TRBD2	.	TRBJ2-7	CASSLSGRAFYEQYF	TGTGCCAGCAGTTTAAGCGGGAGGGCCTTCTACGAGCAGTACTTC
TRBV6-6	.	.	TRBJ2-3	CASASPDTQYF	TGTGCCAGCGCTAGTCCAGATACGCAGTATTTT
TRBV11-3	TRBD1	once	TRBJ1-1	CASSVSGQGNTEAFF	TGTGCCAGCAGCGTGTCTGGACAGGGGAACACTGAAGCTTTCTTT
TRBV2	TRBD1	.	TRBJ1-5	CASSLPLTGGQPQHF	TGTGCCAGCAGTCTACCTCTAACAGGGGGTCAGCCCCAGCATTTT
TRBV7-7	TRBD1	once	TRBJ2-3	CASSFGTGGWDTQYF	TGTGCCAGCAGCTTTGGGACAGGGGGATGGGATACGCAGTATTTT
TRBV5-1	TRBD1	once	TRBJ1-3	CASSLGGTDTGNTIYF	TGCGCCAGCAGCTTGGGCGGGACAGATACAGGAAACACCATATATTTT
TRBV25-1	TRBD1	.	TRBJ2-5	CASSEGARGQGETQYF	TGTGCCAGCAGTGAAGGTGCCCGGGGACAGGGGGAGACCCAGTACTTC
TRBV6-6	TRBD2	.	TRBJ2-3	CASSYSEESPRGAQYF	TGTGCCAGCAGTTATTCCGAAGAGTCCCCGCGGGGGGCGCAGTATTTT
TRBV2	.	.	TRBJ1-1	CASIPGEGAEAFF	TGTGCCAGCATCCCTGGGGAGGGCGCTGAAGCTTTCTTT
TRBV5-1	.	.	TRBJ2-1	CASSLVAGALDEQFF	TGCGCCAGCAGCTTGGTTGCAGGGGCTTTGGATGAGCAGTTCTTC
TRBV29-1	.	.	TRBJ1-1	CSVAVGAPGTEAFF	TGCAGCGTTGCGGTGGGGGCGCCGGGCACTGAAGCTTTCTTT
TRBV7-2	.	.	TRBJ2-3	CASSSWGGYPDTQYF	TGTGCCAGCAGCTCCTGGGGGGGCTACCCAGATACGCAGTATTTT